This entry concerns a single TCR beta chain. Its antigen is not known. This CDR3 is 11 amino acids long. Germline CDR1 and CDR2: SEHNR and FQNEAQ (reference sequence). Trimming left V 5 bases short and J 5 bases short, with 5 bases between. PCR amplification relied on 60 Vbeta primers (plus 13 Jbeta primers). Profiling relied on immunoSEQ multiplex PCR, and the TCRdb table lists in-frame clones only, not all of them. The table shows fewer than 130,000 clones, with roughly 70% occurring only once. The source of the sample is a study of cytomegalovirus exposure and HLA in healthy donors. Overall study context: Unique TCRs numbering some 93 million, obtained from HLA-typed donors, made up an early data release. Findings and limits, study-wide: For most subjects, TCR beta sequences were reported to predict HLA-A and HLA-B alleles with accuracy. HLA allele associations emerged for 16,951 TCR beta sequences in a later analysis, at 0.05 false discovery rate.

Nominally healthy donors were sampled, though unrecorded immune exposures were likely. Material for sequencing was PBMCs. This TCR came from a man in his forties or fifties in good health and CMV-seropositive. The chain employs TRBV7-9 and TRBJ2-3, with unresolved D. The CDR3 sequence: CASSPVDTQYF. The CDR3, as DNA: TGTGCCAGCAGCCCCGTAGATACGCAGTATTTT.